The subject of this entry is one TCR beta chain. Its matching antigen is unknown. The sampling schedule covered blood at baseline, cycle 4 day 1, and cycle 7 day 1. These data come from a study of OX40 agonist ivuxolimab in advanced cancers. At the level of the study: An agonistic anti-OX40 (CD134) antibody, ivuxolimab, was used to treat the patients. Partial response was recorded in three patients: one hepatocellular carcinoma and two cutaneous melanoma cases. Study-wide findings and caveats: At 0.1 to 3.0 mg/kg, CD4+ and CD8+ blood T cells expanded clonally by week 6.

The CDR3 length is 16 residues. Per the germline V gene, CDR1 is KGHSH and CDR2 is LQKENI. The germline V and J ends were trimmed by 5 bases and 4 bases, with 20 bases remaining between them. Method: immunoSEQ multiplex PCR; TCRdb's copy keeps in-frame clones and lacks some. The table lists about 62,000 clones, about 85% of them singletons. This TCR was sampled from an adult with an advanced solid tumor such as melanoma, head and neck, liver or kidney cancer. The source was CD4+ or CD8+ T cells sorted from blood, collected in a trial of the OX40 agonist ivuxolimab. This chain uses TRBV18 with TRBJ2-5; tentative D call: TRBD2 (7 bases). The CDR3: CASSASGGTGRETQYF. The CDR3 DNA reads TGTGCCAGCTCAGCGTCGGGGGGCACCGGGAGAGAGACCCAGTACTTC.